The entry below describes one T cell receptor (beta chain). Its specificity is not known. The method was immunoSEQ multiplex PCR; TCRdb's version includes in-frame clones alone and lacks a portion of them. The sample records about 9,600 clones, 98% to 99% being singletons. The trim removed 3 bases at V and 3 bases at J, leaving 5 bases unmatched. The germline gives CDR1 SGHRS, CDR2 YFSETQ. The CDR3 loop spans 14 amino acids. This record belongs to a study of monozygotic twins with cystic fibrosis. Study conclusions and caveats: In 13 of 16 pairs, V gene usage was closest to the co-twin's.

The sequenced material came from blood. This sequence was found in a girl aged 2-15 years with cystic fibrosis. This rearrangement joins TRBV5-1 to TRBJ2-7; 8 bases match TRBD2. The CDR3, as DNA: TGCGCCAGCAGCTCCTCCGGGACTAGCTACGAGCAGTACTTC. Its translation is CASSSSGTSYEQYF.